These 31 T cell receptor beta chains share one sample of origin, sequenced in a study of T cell responses to AZD1222 COVID-19 vaccine. The repertoire was sequenced with immunoSEQ multiplex PCR; TCRdb's copy has only in-frame clones and lacks some. The sample has around 130,000 clones, about 91% seen once. The sequenced sample was peripheral blood, obtained 28 days after the second AZD1222 dose. Receptors originate from an adult who received the AZD1222 COVID-19 vaccine.

Only one count was recorded for this clone. V is TRBV6-6 and J is TRBJ2-2; possibly TRBD1 for D (6 bases). This CDR3 is built from 14 residues. Germline values: CDR1 MNHNY, CDR2 SVGAGI (reference sequence). Trimming shortened V by 6 bases and J by 2 bases, and 10 bases separated the two germline ends. In DNA form, the CDR3 reads TGTGCCAGCAGCGGCAGGGGTAACACCGGGGAGCTGTTTTTT. The encoded protein is CASSGRGNTGELFF.

The J gene is TRBJ1-1, the V gene TRBV6-2 or TRBV6-3; 8 nucleotides align to TRBD1. The V segment lost 0 bases and the J segment 0 bases; nucleotides outside the gene matches: 9. CDR1 and CDR2 (germline): MNHEY, SVGEGT. This CDR3 is built from 18 residues. The CDR3 is CASSYSTAKGQVNTEAFF. The CDR3 coding sequence is TGTGCCAGCAGTTACTCGACGGCCAAGGGACAGGTGAACACTGAAGCTTTCTTT.

The chain links TRBV11-3 to TRBJ2-3; the D gene is possibly TRBD1 (6 bases). The germline V and J ends were trimmed by 5 bases and 2 bases, with 11 bases remaining between them. The CDR3 is 14 residues long. CDR1 is SGHNT and CDR2 is YENEEA in the germline V gene. The DNA of the CDR3 is TGTGCCAGCAGCCACCGACAGGACACAGATACGCAGTATTTT. This codes for CASSHRQDTDTQYF. Looking up the rest from reference TRBV11-3 and TRBJ2-3 gives the full variable domain: EAGVVQSPRYKIIEKKQPVAFWCNPISGHNTLYWYLQNLGQGPELLIRYENEEAVDDSQLPKDRFSAERLKGVDSTLKIQPAELGDSAVYLCASSHRQDTDTQYFGPGTRLTVL.

This clone was detected only once. The V gene is TRBV5-8, the J gene TRBJ1-2; TRBD1 might be the D (5 bases). The ends were cut back, 4 bases at V and 8 bases at J, with 12 bases in the middle. This CDR3 has 12 amino acids. The germline V gene encodes CDR1 SGHTS and CDR2 YDEGEE. CDR3 in DNA: TGTGCCAGCAGCCCGGACTGGGGGGGCTACACCTTC. Translating gives CASSPDWGGYTF.

The V gene is TRBV30, the J gene TRBJ1-5; D gene unclear. Germline CDR1 reads GTSNPN; CDR2 reads SVGIG (reference sequence). V was pared by 0 bases and J by 2 bases, with 11 bases between. CDR3 length equals 15 residues. The CDR3 DNA is TGTGCCTGGAGTGTACGCCAGCCCCGCAATCAGCCCCAGCATTTT. Its protein is CAWSVRQPRNQPQHF.

The chain carries TRBV5-4 and TRBJ1-2; D is undetermined. V was cut by 3 bases and J by 3 bases, with 9 bases left in between. The CDR3 is 13 amino acids. CDR1 SGHNT and CDR2 YYREEE come from the germline V gene (reference sequence). CDR3 protein: CASSSSVDYGYTF. The CDR3 region has the DNA TGTGCCAGCAGCTCATCAGTGGACTATGGCTACACCTTC. Drawing the rest from reference TRBV5-4 and TRBJ1-2, the complete variable domain is ETGVTQSPTHLIKTRGQQVTLRCSSQSGHNTVSWYQQALGQGPQFIFQYYREEENGRGNFPPRFSGLQFPNYSSELNVNALELDDSALYLCASSSSVDYGYTFGSGTRLTVV.

The genes are TRBV6-5 and TRBJ1-6; D not resolved. V dropped 6 bases and J dropped 4 bases, with 10 bases sitting between them. This CDR3 region has 14 residues. Germline V gene sequence: CDR1 MNHEY, CDR2 SVGAGI. For the CDR3, the DNA is TGTGCCAGCAGCCGTACGATTTATAATTCACCCCTCCACTTT. It yields the protein CASSRTIYNSPLHF.

The chain uses TRBV3-1 (or the pseudogene TRBV3-2) and TRBJ1-1, with D maybe TRBD1 (5 bases). The ends were cut back, 0 bases at V and 1 base at J, with 12 bases in the middle. This CDR3 is built from 16 residues. CDR1 and CDR2 (germline): LGHDT, YNNKEL (reference sequence). The CDR3 DNA reads as TGTGCCAGCAGCCAAGAGTGGGGACCCCGGAACACTGAAGCTTTCTTT. Its translation is CASSQEWGPRNTEAFF.

The V gene is TRBV11-2, the J gene TRBJ2-2, with 8 nucleotides matching TRBD1. V gave up 6 bases and J gave up 3 bases; unmatched junction bases: 3. The CDR3 consists of 14 residues. Per the germline V gene, CDR1 is SGHAT and CDR2 is FQNNGV. As DNA, the CDR3 is TGTGCCAGCAGTAGACAGGGGTACACCGGGGAGCTGTTTTTT. Translated: CASSRQGYTGELFF.

V gene TRBV7-9 combines with J gene TRBJ2-6, with D hard to call. The CDR3 runs 13 residues. The germline CDR1 and CDR2 sequences are SEHNR and FQNEAQ (reference sequence). The germline V and J ends were trimmed by 7 bases and 4 bases, with 8 bases remaining between them. The CDR3 protein is CASTTAGANVLTF. CDR3 nucleotides: TGTGCCAGCACCACCGCAGGGGCCAACGTCCTGACTTTC.

The V gene is TRBV6-5, the J gene TRBJ1-5; the D gene is possibly TRBD1 (5 bases). V was shortened by 6 bases and J by 1 base, with 13 bases between the two germline ends. From germline, CDR1 is MNHEY and CDR2 SVGAGI. This CDR3 region has 15 residues. CDR3 amino acids: CASRGPAGSNQPQHF. CDR3 DNA: TGTGCCAGCAGAGGCCCGGCAGGGAGCAATCAGCCCCAGCATTTT.

The chain uses TRBV6-1 and TRBJ1-3; D call uncertain. V lost 1 base and J lost 0, with 7 bases in between. Germline CDR1 is MNHNS and CDR2 is SASEGT. The CDR3 has 15 residues. The CDR3 region has the DNA TGTGCCAGCAGTGAAGATCGTGGCTCTGGAAACACCATATATTTT. This sequence encodes CASSEDRGSGNTIYF.

As to this clone: Relative to the germline gene, one junction end is altered; a read error may explain this. The rearrangement joins TRBV19 to TRBJ1-2; D remains unclear. The germline gives CDR1 LNHDA, CDR2 SQIVND (reference sequence). The CDR3 has 13 amino acids. The CDR3 spells CAGRTGIRYGYTF. The CDR3 DNA reads as TGTGCCGGTAGAACGGGCATACGCTATGGCTACACCTTC.

This clone is a singleton in its sample. This chain joins TRBV7-3 and TRBJ1-2; D is unclear. This CDR3 is 12 amino acids long. The V end was cut by 1 base, the J end by 4 bases, with 4 bases between. Germline V gene data show CDR1 as SGHTA and CDR2 as FQGTGA. CDR3 in amino acids: CASSLNGYGYTF. CDR3 DNA sequence: TGTGCCAGCAGCTTAAACGGCTATGGCTACACCTTC.

The CDR3 bases are TGTGCCAGCAGCCTTGAGGGACTGAGTAATGAAAAACTGTTTTTT. Its protein product is CASSLEGLSNEKLFF. This chain joins TRBV7-9 and TRBJ1-4, with D possibly being TRBD1 (5 bases). Germline CDR1 is SEHNR and CDR2 is FQNEAQ (reference sequence). The CDR3 is 15 residues long. Trimming stripped 5 bases from V and 4 bases from J, with 14 bases between. Using reference TRBV7-9 and TRBJ1-4 for the parts outside the CDR3, the full variable domain is DTGVSQNPRHKITKRGQNVTFRCDPISEHNRLYWYRQTLGQGPEFLTYFQNEAQLEKSRLLSDRFSAERPKGSFSTLEIQRTEQGDSAMYLCASSLEGLSNEKLFFGSGTQLSVL.

Written as DNA, the CDR3 is TGTGCCAGCAGCTTGGGACAGGCGAGCACTGAAGCTTTCTTT. This gives the protein CASSLGQASTEAFF. The rearrangement uses TRBV7-9 and TRBJ1-1; 8 nucleotides match TRBD1. The germline V gene has CDR1 SEHNR and CDR2 FQNEAQ (reference sequence). Trimming removed 3 bases from V and 4 bases from J; junction bases left unmatched: 4. The CDR3 extends over 14 amino acids.

The chain recombines TRBV30 with TRBJ1-1, with D uncertain. Germline-derived CDR1 and CDR2 are GTSNPN and SVGIG (reference sequence). The CDR3 loop spans 13 amino acids. Trimming cost V 4 bases and J 4 bases, with 13 bases left between them. CDR3 sequence (DNA): TGTGCCTGGACCCGCGGAATGAGCACTGAAGCTTTCTTT. This translates into CAWTRGMSTEAFF.

In this sample, this clone turned up a few times. This sequence joins TRBV6-5 and TRBJ1-3; D call uncertain. CDR1 is MNHEY, CDR2 SVGAGI, per germline. With 5 bases removed from V and 4 bases from J, the gap between germline ends came to 15 bases. The CDR3 totals 15 residues. The CDR3 reads CASSPQALGGNTIYF. The CDR3 nucleotides read TGTGCCAGCAGTCCCCAGGCGCTAGGAGGAAACACCATATATTTT.

The V call is TRBV11-2, the J call TRBJ2-1; no firm D call. Germline loops: CDR1 SGHAT, CDR2 FQNNGV. V lost 5 bases, J lost 3 bases, and 8 bases lay in between. CDR3 size: 13 residues. Written as DNA, the CDR3 is TGTGCCAGCAGCAGGGATAGCTACAATGAGCAGTTCTTC. The encoded protein is CASSRDSYNEQFF.

This clone was counted only a few times. V gene TRBV2 combines with J gene TRBJ1-1, with no clear D. This CDR3 region has 14 residues. V dropped 5 bases and J dropped 0 bases, with 10 bases sitting between them. Germline V gene lookup returns CDR1 SNHLY and CDR2 FYNNEI. CDR3 loop: CASSLSLLNTEAFF. The CDR3 DNA reads as TGTGCCAGCAGTTTATCCCTCCTGAACACTGAAGCTTTCTTT.

The V gene is TRBV6-5, the J gene TRBJ1-1; D unresolved. Germline values: CDR1 MNHEY, CDR2 SVGAGI. The V gene lost 5 bases and the J gene lost 7 bases, with 5 bases spanning the gap. This CDR3 has 10 amino acids. As DNA, the CDR3 is TGTGCCAGCAGTCATTTTGAAGCTTTCTTT. It specifies CASSHFEAFF.

The CDR3 region has the DNA TGCAGTGCTAGTGCAGGGGGGACTGAAGCTTTCTTT. As protein: CSASAGGTEAFF. This chain uses TRBV20-1 with TRBJ1-1, with TRBD1 matching over 7 bases. This CDR3 has 12 residues. Trimming took 3 bases from V and 5 from J; bases not matched to a gene: 3. Germline CDR1 and CDR2: DFQATT and SNEGSKA (reference sequence).

This chain connects TRBV7-8 to TRBJ1-5; D ambiguous. Germline lookup yields CDR1 SGHVS and CDR2 FQNEAQ. The CDR3 has 13 residues. The V and J ends lost 6 bases and 4 bases respectively, with 10 bases between them. Written as DNA, the CDR3 is TGTGCCAGCAGACCGGGAGGAAATCAGCCCCAGCATTTT. Protein product: CASRPGGNQPQHF.

The chain employs TRBV4-3 and TRBJ2-3; 7 nucleotides match TRBD2. CDR1 is LGHNA, CDR2 YSLEER, per germline. V was pared by 1 base and J by 4 bases, with 8 bases of the junction left unmatched. The CDR3 is 16 amino acids. CDR3 loop: CASSQGGGRVSDTQYF. The CDR3 nucleotides are TGCGCCAGCAGCCAAGGGGGTGGGAGGGTCTCAGATACGCAGTATTTT.

This chain uses TRBV9 with TRBJ2-2; 8 bases are shared with TRBD2. CDR3 size: 15 residues. With 3 bases clipped from V and 6 bases from J, the junction kept 7 bases outside the gene matches. Germline V gene lookup returns CDR1 SGDLS and CDR2 YYNGEE. The chain's CDR3 is CASSGAGGSPGELFF. The CDR3 region has the DNA TGTGCCAGCAGCGGTGCGGGGGGATCACCCGGGGAGCTGTTTTTT.

V is TRBV11-3 and J is TRBJ2-7; the match to TRBD1 covers 7 bases. J lost 0 bases, V lost 3 bases, and 8 bases had no gene match. The CDR3 length is 16 residues. CDR1 is SGHNT and CDR2 is YENEEA in the germline V gene. CDR3 loop: CASSFPSRGPSYEQYF. CDR3 DNA sequence: TGTGCCAGCAGCTTTCCCTCAAGGGGGCCCTCCTACGAGCAGTACTTC.

The gene calls are TRBV9 and TRBJ2-3, with TRBD2 identical over 13 bases. J gave up 4 bases and V 1 base, and 3 bases lay outside the gene matches. The CDR3 is made up of 16 amino acids. From germline, CDR1 is SGDLS and CDR2 YYNGEE. Written as DNA, the CDR3 is TGTGCCAGCAGCGTAAGGACTAGCGGGAGTCCAGATACGCAGTATTTT. Residues: CASSVRTSGSPDTQYF.

Of note for this clone: Other nucleotide sequences in the sample specify the same CDR3. The chain uses TRBV5-6 and TRBJ1-1, with TRBD1 matching over 7 bases. Per the germline V gene, CDR1 is SGHDT and CDR2 is YYEEEE. V lost 2 bases and J lost 5; bases outside the gene matches: 3. This CDR3 is built from 13 residues. CDR3 coding DNA: TGTGCCAGCAGCTTAGGGGGCGGGACTGAAGCTTTCTTT. It yields the protein CASSLGGGTEAFF.

The V gene is TRBV18, the J gene TRBJ1-1; D unresolved. Trimming cost V 4 bases and J 8 bases, with 14 bases left between them. Per germline, CDR1 KGHSH and CDR2 LQKENI. This CDR3 region has 13 residues. In nucleotides, the CDR3 is TGTGCCAGCTCACTTCCACCCAACAAAGAAGCTTTCTTT. Encoded protein: CASSLPPNKEAFF.

This clone was detected once. The chain links TRBV11-3 to TRBJ1-1; 7 bases align to TRBD1. The CDR3 contains 15 residues. CDR1 and CDR2 (germline): SGHNT, YENEEA. The trim removed 5 bases at V and 0 bases at J, leaving 6 bases unmatched. Here the CDR3 reads CASSPSTGMNTEAFF. The CDR3 nucleotides are TGTGCCAGCAGCCCATCGACAGGGATGAACACTGAAGCTTTCTTT.

The chain uses TRBV4-1 and TRBJ1-1; D gene ambiguous. This CDR3 has 14 amino acids. Germline V gene data show CDR1 as MGHRA and CDR2 as YSYEKL. V lost 0 bases and J lost 1, with 6 bases in between. CDR3 region: CASSQDQGNTEAFF. Here the CDR3 DNA reads TGCGCCAGCAGCCAAGATCAAGGGAACACTGAAGCTTTCTTT.